The clone carrying this TCR beta chain was counted ten times or more. What it recognizes is unknown. This entry is derived from a study of T cells in Graves' hyperthyroidism and ophthalmopathy. Hyperthyroidism was newly diagnosed in patients aged 18 to 65 (duration under 2 months). TCR beta CDR3 region amplification was performed from RNA transcripts. A set of HTBI primers served as the primers for a first-round RT-PCR of the TCR CDR3. Each CDR3 protein gets one entry after TCRdb re-called the multiplex PCR reads with MiXCR. The table lists more than 550,000 distinct CDR3 sequences, 17% of them singletons. Germline values: CDR1 MDHEN, CDR2 SYDVKM. Trimming shortened V by 4 bases and J by 4 bases, and 11 bases separated the two germline ends. The CDR3 runs to 14 residues. Broader study findings: Most clonotypes expanded in thyroid above 0.001 were likewise present in blood.

The rearrangement links TRBV28 to TRBJ2-1; D is possibly TRBD1 (5 bases). This sequence was found in a man in his fifties with Graves' hyperthyroidism. Sequencing used blood. The CDR3 DNA reads TGTGCCAGCAGTTCCGCTGGGGCTTACAATGAGCAGTTCTTC. This codes for CASSSAGAYNEQFF.